The clone carrying this T cell receptor beta chain was detected a few times. This entry is derived from a study of patients and donors after allogeneic stem cell transplantation. TCRdb called the RT-PCR reads again in MiXCR, with one record for every CDR3 protein. The sample has roughly 200,000 distinct CDR3 sequences; roughly two fifths are singletons. The CDR3 is made up of 13 amino acids. The V and J ends lost 7 bases and 8 bases respectively, with 17 bases between them. Germline assignment: CDR1 SGHTA and CDR2 FQGNSA. Material for sequencing was blood, either unsorted or a sorted T cell fraction (not recorded which). The chain uses TRBV7-2 and TRBJ1-2, with unresolved D. This TCR was sampled from a human donor who was either an allogeneic HSCT recipient or a stem cell or donor lymphocyte infusion donor (not recorded which). It is not recorded whose cells these are; they may come from a transplant donor. The chain's CDR3 is CASNEPTDAGYTF. The CDR3 DNA follows: TGTGCCAGCAACGAACCTACAGATGCCGGCTACACCTTC.